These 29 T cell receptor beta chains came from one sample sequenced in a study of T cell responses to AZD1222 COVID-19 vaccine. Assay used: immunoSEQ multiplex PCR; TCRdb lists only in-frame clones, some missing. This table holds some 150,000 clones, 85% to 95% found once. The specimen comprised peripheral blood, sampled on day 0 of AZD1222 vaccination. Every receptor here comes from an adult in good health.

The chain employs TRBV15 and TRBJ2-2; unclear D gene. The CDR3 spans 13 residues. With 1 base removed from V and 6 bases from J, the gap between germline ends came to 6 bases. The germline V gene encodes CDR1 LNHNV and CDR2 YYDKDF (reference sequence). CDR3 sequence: CATSRGSSGELFF. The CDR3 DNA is TGTGCCACCAGCAGAGGGAGTTCCGGGGAGCTGTTTTTT.

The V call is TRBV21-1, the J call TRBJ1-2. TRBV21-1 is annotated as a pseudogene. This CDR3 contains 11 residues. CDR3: CASSKVPGGTF. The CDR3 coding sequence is TGTGCCAGCAGCAAAGTCCCCGGGGGCACCTTC.

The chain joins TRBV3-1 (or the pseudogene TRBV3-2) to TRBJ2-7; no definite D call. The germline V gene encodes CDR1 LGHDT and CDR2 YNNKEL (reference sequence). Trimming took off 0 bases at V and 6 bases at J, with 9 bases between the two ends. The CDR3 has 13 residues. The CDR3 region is CASSQELGREQYF. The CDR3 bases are TGTGCCAGCAGCCAAGAGCTCGGCCGCGAGCAGTACTTC.

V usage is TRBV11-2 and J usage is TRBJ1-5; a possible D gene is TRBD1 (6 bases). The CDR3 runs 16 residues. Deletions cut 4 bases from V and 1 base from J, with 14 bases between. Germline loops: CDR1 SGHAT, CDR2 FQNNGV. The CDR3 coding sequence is TGTGCCAGCAGCTCTTGGGGGGGCATGAGCAATCAGCCCCAGCATTTT. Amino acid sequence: CASSSWGGMSNQPQHF.

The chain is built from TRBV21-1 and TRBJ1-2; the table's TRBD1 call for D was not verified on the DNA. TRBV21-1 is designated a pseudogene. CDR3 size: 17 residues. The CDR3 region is CASSYRQGRDRDYGYTF. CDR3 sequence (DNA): TGTGCCAGCAGCTACCGACAGGGTAGGGATCGGGACTATGGCTACACCTTC.

The CDR3 sequence: CASSIARSGGGNEQFF. The CDR3 DNA follows: TGTGCCAGTAGTATAGCGAGGTCGGGGGGGGGAAATGAGCAGTTCTTC. The chain has TRBV19 and TRBJ2-1; TRBD2 matches at 8 bases. Germline trimming cut 1 base from V and 7 bases from J; bases unmatched to any gene: 9. The CDR3 is 16 amino acids. Looked up from germline, CDR1 is LNHDA and CDR2 is SQIVND (reference sequence).

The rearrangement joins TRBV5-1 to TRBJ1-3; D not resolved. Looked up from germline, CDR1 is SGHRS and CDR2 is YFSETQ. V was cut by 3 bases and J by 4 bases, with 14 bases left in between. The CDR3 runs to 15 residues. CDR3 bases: TGCGCCAGCAGCTCGGCCGCGACAAAAGGAAACACCATATATTTT. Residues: CASSSAATKGNTIYF.

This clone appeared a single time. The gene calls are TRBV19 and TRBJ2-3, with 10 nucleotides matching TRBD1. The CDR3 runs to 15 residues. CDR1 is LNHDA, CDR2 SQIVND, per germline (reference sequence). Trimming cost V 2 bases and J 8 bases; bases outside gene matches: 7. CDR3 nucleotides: TGTGCCAGTAGTATAAGAGGGACAGGGGATGGTACGCAGTATTTT. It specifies CASSIRGTGDGTQYF.

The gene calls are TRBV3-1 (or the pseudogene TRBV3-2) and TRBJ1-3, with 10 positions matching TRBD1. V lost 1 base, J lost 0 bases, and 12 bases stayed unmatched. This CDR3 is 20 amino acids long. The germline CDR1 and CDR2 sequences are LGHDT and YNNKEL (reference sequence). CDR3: CASSQVSHPGTGVSGNTIYF. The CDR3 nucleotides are TGTGCCAGCAGCCAAGTAAGTCACCCCGGGACAGGGGTCTCTGGAAACACCATATATTTT.

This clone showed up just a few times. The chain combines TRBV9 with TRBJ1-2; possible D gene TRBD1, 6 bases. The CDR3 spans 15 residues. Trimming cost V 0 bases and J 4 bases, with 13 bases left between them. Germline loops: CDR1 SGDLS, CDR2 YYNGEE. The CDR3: CASSVATGPSYGYTF. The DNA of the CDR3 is TGTGCCAGCAGCGTAGCGACAGGACCTTCCTATGGCTACACCTTC. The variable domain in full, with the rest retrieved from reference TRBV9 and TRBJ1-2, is DSGVTQTPKHLITATGQRVTLRCSPRSGDLSVYWYQQSLDQGLQFLIQYYNGEERAKGNILERFSAQQFPDLHSELNLSSLELGDSALYFCASSVATGPSYGYTFGSGTRLTVV.

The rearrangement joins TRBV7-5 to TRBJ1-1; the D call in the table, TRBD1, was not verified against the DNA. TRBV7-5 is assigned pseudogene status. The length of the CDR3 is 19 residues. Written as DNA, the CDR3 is TGTGTCAGAAGCTTAGCCGAACGAAACCGACAGGCTAATGCCACTGAAGCTTTCTTT. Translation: CVRSLAERNRQANATEAFF.

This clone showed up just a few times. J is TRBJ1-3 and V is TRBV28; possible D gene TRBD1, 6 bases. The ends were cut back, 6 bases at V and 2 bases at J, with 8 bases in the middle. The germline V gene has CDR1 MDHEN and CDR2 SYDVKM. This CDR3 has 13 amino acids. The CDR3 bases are TGTGCCAGCAGCAGGGGTACTGGAAACACCATATATTTT. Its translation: CASSRGTGNTIYF.

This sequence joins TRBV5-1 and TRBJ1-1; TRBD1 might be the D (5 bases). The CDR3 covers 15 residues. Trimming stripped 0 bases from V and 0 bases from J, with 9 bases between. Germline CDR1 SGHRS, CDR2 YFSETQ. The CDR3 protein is CASSLGAGMNTEAFF. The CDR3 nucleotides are TGCGCCAGCAGCTTGGGGGCAGGGATGAACACTGAAGCTTTCTTT.

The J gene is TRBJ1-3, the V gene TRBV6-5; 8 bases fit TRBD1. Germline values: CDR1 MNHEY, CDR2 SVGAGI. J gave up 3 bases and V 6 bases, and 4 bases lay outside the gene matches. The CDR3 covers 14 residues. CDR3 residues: CASSKDRVGNTIYF. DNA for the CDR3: TGTGCCAGCAGCAAGGACAGGGTTGGAAACACCATATATTTT.

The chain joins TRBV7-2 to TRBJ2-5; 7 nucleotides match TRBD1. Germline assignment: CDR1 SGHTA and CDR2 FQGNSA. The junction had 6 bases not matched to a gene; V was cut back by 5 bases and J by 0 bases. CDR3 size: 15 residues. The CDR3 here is CASSLGTANQETQYF. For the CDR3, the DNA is TGTGCCAGCAGCCTGGGGACAGCGAACCAAGAGACCCAGTACTTC. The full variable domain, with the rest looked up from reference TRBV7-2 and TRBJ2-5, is GAGVSQSPSNKVTEKGKDVELRCDPISGHTALYWYRQSLGQGLEFLIYFQGNSAPDKSGLPSDRFSAERTGGSVSTLTIQRTQQEDSAVYLCASSLGTANQETQYFGPGTRLLVL.

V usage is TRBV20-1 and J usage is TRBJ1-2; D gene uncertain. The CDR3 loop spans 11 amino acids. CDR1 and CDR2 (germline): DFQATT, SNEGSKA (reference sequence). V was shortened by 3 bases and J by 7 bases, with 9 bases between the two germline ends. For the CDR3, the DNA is TGCAGTGCTAGTGGGAGTCGTGGCTACACCTTC. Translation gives CSASGSRGYTF.

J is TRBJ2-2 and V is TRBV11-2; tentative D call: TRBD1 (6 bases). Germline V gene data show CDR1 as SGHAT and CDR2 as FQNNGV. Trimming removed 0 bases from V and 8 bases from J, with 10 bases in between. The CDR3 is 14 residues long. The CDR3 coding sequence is TGTGCCAGCAGCTTAGACAGGGGACGGGGGGAGCTGTTTTTT. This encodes CASSLDRGRGELFF.

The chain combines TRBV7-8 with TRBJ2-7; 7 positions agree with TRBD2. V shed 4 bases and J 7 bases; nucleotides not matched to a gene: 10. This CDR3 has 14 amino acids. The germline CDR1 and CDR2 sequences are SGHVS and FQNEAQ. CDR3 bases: TGTGCCAGCAGCTCGCGGGAGCCCCAGCAGGAGCAGTACTTC. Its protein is CASSSREPQQEQYF.

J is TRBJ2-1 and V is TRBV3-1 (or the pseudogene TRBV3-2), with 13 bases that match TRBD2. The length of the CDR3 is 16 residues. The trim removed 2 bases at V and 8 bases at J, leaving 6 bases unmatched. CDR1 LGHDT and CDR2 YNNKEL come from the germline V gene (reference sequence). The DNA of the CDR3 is TGTGCCAGCAGCCAACCGATACTAGCGGGGGGGGATGAGCAGTTCTTC. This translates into CASSQPILAGGDEQFF.

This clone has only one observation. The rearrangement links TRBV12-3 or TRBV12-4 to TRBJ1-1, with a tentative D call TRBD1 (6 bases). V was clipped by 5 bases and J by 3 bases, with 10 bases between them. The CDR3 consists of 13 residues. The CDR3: CASSTDRYTEAFF. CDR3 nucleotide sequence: TGTGCCAGCAGTACCGACAGGTACACTGAAGCTTTCTTT.

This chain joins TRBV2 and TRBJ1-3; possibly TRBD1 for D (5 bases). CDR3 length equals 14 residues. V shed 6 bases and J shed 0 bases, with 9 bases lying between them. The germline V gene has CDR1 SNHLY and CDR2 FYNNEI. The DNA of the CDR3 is TGTGCCAGCAGCTACAGGAGCTCTGGAAACACCATATATTTT. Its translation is CASSYRSSGNTIYF.

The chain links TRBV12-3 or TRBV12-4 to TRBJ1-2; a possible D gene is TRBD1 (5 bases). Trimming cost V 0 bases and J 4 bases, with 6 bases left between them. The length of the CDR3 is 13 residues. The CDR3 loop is CASSLARGYGYTF. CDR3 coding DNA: TGTGCCAGCAGTTTAGCTAGGGGCTATGGCTACACCTTC.

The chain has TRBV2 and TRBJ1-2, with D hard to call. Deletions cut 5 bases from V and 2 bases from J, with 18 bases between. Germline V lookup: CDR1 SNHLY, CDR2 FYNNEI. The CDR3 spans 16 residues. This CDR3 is CASSSQAVVSNYGYTF. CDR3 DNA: TGTGCCAGCAGTAGTCAGGCCGTGGTGTCGAACTATGGCTACACCTTC.

In nucleotides, the CDR3 is TGTGCCAGCAGCCTAACTAGCGTCTCCTACAATGAGCAGTTCTTC. It codes for CASSLTSVSYNEQFF. The V and J genes are TRBV7-4 and TRBJ2-1, with 7 bases aligning to TRBD2. CDR3 size: 15 residues. From germline, CDR1 is SGHVT and CDR2 SQSDAQ. J gave up 0 bases and V 5 bases, and 4 bases lay outside the gene matches.

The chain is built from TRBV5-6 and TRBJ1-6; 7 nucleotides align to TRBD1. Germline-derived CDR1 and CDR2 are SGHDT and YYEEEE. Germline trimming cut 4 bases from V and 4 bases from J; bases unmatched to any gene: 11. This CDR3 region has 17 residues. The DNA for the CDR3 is TGTGCCAGCAGCCGTCTCGGACAGGAAGTATATAATTCACCCCTCCACTTT. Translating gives CASSRLGQEVYNSPLHF.

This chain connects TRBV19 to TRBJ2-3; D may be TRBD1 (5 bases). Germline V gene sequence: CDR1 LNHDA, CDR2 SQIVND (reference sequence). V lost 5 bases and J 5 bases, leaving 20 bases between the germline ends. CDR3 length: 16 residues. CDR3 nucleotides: TGTGCCAGTAGTCTAAATAGTGGGGCGATAAGAGATACGCAGTATTTT. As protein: CASSLNSGAIRDTQYF.

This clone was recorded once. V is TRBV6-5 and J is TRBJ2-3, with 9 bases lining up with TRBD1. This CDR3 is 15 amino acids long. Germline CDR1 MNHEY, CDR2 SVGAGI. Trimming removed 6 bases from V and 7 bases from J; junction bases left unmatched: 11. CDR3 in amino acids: CASRTGQGLLNTQYF. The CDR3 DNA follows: TGTGCCAGCAGAACGGGACAGGGCCTATTAAATACGCAGTATTTT.

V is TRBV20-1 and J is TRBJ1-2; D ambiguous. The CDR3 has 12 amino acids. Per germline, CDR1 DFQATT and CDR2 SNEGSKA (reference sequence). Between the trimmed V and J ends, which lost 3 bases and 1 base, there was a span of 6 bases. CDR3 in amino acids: CSASENNYGYTF. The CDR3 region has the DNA TGCAGTGCTAGTGAGAATAACTATGGCTACACCTTC.

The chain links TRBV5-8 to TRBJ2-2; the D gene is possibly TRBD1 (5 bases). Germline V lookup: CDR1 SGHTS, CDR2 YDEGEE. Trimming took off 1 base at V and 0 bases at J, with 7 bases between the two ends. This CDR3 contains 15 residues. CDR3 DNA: TGTGCCAGCAGCTTGAGGGGCGCGAACACCGGGGAGCTGTTTTTT. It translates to CASSLRGANTGELFF. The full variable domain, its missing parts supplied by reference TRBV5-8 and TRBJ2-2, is EAGVTQSPTHLIKTRGQQATLRCSPISGHTSVYWYQQALGLGLQFLLWYDEGEERNRGNFPPRFSGRQFPNYSSELNVNALELEDSALYLCASSLRGANTGELFFGEGSRLTVL.